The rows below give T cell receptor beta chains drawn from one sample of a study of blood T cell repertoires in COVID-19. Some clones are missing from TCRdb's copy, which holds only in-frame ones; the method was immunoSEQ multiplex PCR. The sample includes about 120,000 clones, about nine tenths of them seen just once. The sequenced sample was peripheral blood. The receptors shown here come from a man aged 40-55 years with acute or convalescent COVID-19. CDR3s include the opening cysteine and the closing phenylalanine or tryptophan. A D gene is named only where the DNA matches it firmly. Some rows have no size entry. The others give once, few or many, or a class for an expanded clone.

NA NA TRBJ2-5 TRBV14 CASSHQETQYF TGTGCCAGCAGTCATCAAGAGACCCAGTACTTC
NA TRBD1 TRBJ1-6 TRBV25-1 CASSDRDRTYNSPLHF TGTGCCAGCAGTGACCGGGACAGGACCTATAATTCACCCCTCCACTTT
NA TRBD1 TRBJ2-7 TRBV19 CASSSQGADEQYF TGTGCCAGTAGTTCGCAGGGGGCCGACGAGCAGTACTTC
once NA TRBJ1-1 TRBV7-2 CASTQTGRVAFF TGTGCCAGCACCCAAACAGGGCGGGTAGCTTTCTTT
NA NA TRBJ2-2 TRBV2 CASNPWAGAVGELFF TGTGCCAGCAACCCATGGGCAGGAGCGGTCGGGGAGCTGTTTTTT
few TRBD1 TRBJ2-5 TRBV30 CAWGRDRGRRETQYF TGTGCCTGGGGAAGGGACAGGGGAAGAAGAGAGACCCAGTACTTC
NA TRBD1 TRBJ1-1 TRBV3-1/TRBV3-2 CASRRTGADTEAFF TGTGCCAGCAGAAGGACAGGGGCGGACACTGAAGCTTTCTTT
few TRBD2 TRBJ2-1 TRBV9 CASSVVTSGDNEQFF TGTGCCAGCAGCGTGGTTACTAGCGGGGACAATGAGCAGTTCTTC
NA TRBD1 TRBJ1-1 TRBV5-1 CASSLGGTTGTRTEAFF TGCGCCAGCAGCTTGGGGGGGACGACAGGGACTCGGACTGAAGCTTTCTTT
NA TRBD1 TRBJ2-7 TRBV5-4 CASSLEGQGSYEQYF TGTGCCAGCAGCTTGGAAGGACAGGGTTCCTACGAACAGTACTTC
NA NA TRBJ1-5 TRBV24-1 CATASRGSNQPQHF TGTGCCACCGCCTCCAGGGGAAGCAATCAGCCCCAGCATTTT
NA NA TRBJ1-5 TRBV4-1 CASSHPGQNQPQHF TGCGCCAGCAGCCATCCAGGACAAAATCAGCCCCAGCATTTT
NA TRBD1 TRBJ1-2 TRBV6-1 CASSVGTGGAEAYGYTF TGTGCCAGCAGTGTCGGGACAGGGGGCGCAGAGGCCTATGGCTACACCTTC
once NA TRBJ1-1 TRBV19 CASSIAMAEAFF TGTGCCAGTAGTATCGCGATGGCTGAAGCTTTCTTT
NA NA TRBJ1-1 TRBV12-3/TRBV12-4 CASSLAGEARAFF TGTGCCAGCAGTTTAGCTGGGGAGGCTCGAGCTTTCTTT
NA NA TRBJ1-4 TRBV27 CASGIPGARNEKLFF TGTGCCAGCGGAATTCCAGGGGCGAGAAATGAAAAACTGTTTTTT